This record concerns one TCR beta chain sequence. Its antigen remains unknown. The sample carries other DNA sequences with the same CDR3. This entry belongs to a study of shared clonotypes between healthy human individuals. Regarding the study as a whole: Of the naive CD4 clonotypes, about 5.4% were shared across several donors. It was the non-shared clonotypes that had lower generation probabilities than clonotypes shared by all four donors.

Naivety among CD8 cells was defined by CD45RO negativity and positive CCR7 selection, thereby excluding terminally differentiated effector memory CD45RA+ cells. Those who donated were healthy HIV-negative adults, with no recent acute infections or vaccinations reported. Evenly divided among several immunoSEQ plates was the genomic DNA of each subset. Using immunoSEQ multiplex PCR, the repertoire was profiled, and TCRdb retains in-frame clones only, with some absent. Of around 1.9 million clones detected, approximately 92% appear once; the ten largest clones hold under 2%. The V and J ends lost 5 bases and 4 bases respectively, with 8 bases between them. The CDR3 has 12 residues. CDR1 and CDR2 from the germline V gene are SEHNR and FQNEAQ (reference sequence).

Material: naive CD8+ T cells from PBMCs. V usage is TRBV7-9 and J usage is TRBJ1-1; the D is unclear. The source is a man between 18 and 29 years old in good health. Some clones in this sample may be carry-over from other donors' samples. Here the CDR3 DNA reads TGTGCCAGCAGCCCAGTTCGCACTGAAGCTTTCTTT. Its translation: CASSPVRTEAFF.